This TCR beta chain originates from a study of CD8 T cells in ankylosing spondylitis. General study points: Reports of some motif variants in reactive arthritis synovial fluid and blood predate this one. Disease-linked clones were found to be CD8+ and relatively rare in peripheral blood.

The junction had 5 bases not matched to a gene; V was cut back by 4 bases and J by 4 bases. Germline V CDR1 and CDR2: SQVTM, ANQGSEA. The CDR3 is made up of 15 amino acids. This clonotype showed up just a few times. Its specificity is not known. Preparation of TCR beta libraries was done by quantitative 5'-RACE with molecular barcodes. MiXCR, applied by TCRdb to the 5' RACE reads, yields one record per CDR3 protein. This table holds about 280,000 distinct CDR3 sequences, 20% found once. V gene TRBV29-1 combines with J gene TRBJ2-2, with TRBD2 matching over 11 bases. The sample was blood, either unsorted or a sorted T cell fraction (not recorded which). The sequence came from a male donor with ankylosing spondylitis or in good health (not recorded which). This CDR3 reads CSVGLAGGSTGELFF. The CDR3 coding sequence is TGCAGCGTTGGGTTAGCGGGAGGGAGCACCGGGGAGCTGTTTTTT.